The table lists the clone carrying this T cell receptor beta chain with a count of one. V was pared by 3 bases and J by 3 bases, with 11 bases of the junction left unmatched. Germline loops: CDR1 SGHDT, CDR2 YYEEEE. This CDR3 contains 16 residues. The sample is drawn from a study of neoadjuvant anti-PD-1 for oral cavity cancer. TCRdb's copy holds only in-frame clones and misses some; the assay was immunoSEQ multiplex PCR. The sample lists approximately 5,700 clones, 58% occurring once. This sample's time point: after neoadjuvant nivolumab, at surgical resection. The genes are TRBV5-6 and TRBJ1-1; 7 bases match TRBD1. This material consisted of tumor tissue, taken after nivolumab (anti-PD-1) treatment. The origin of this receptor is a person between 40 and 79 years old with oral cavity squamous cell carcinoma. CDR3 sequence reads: CASSSSGRGRDTEAFF. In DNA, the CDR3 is TGTGCCAGCAGCTCCTCTGGGAGGGGGCGCGACACTGAAGCTTTCTTT. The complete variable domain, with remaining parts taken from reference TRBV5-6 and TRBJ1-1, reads DAGVTQSPTHLIKTRGQQVTLRCSPKSGHDTVSWYQQALGQGPQFIFQYYEEEERQRGNFPDRFSGHQFPNYSSELNVNALLLGDSALYLCASSSSGRGRDTEAFFGQGTRLTVV.